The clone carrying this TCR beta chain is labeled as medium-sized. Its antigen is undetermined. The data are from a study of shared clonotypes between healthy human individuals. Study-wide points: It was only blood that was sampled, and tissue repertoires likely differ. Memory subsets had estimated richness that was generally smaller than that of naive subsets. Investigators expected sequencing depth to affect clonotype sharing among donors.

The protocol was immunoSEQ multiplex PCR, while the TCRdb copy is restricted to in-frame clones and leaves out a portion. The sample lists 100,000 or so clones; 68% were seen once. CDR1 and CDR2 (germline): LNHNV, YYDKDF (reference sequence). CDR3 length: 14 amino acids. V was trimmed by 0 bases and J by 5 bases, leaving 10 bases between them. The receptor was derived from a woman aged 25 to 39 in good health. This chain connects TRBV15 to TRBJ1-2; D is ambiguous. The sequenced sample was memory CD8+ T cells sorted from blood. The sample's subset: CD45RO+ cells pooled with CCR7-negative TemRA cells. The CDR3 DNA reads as TGTGCCACCAGCAGAGATCTAAAGATTTATGGCTACACCTTC. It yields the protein CATSRDLKIYGYTF.